This T cell receptor (beta chain) was recovered during a study of blood T cells in healthy people across ages. Germline V gives CDR1 MDHEN, CDR2 SYDVKM. The CDR3 extends over 13 amino acids. The ends lost 7 bases at V and 5 bases at J; junction bases unmatched: 7. A second PCR, run for roughly 7 to 12 cycles, used a sample-barcoded 5' primer plus a J-beta primer mix. TCRdb fed the 5' RACE reads into MiXCR, producing one record per CDR3 protein. The sample yields 1,300,000 or so distinct CDR3 sequences, around 59% seen once. The sequence derives from a man aged 18 to 30 in good health. The sample consisted of blood. The chain carries TRBV28 and TRBJ2-7; the match to TRBD1 covers 8 bases. This CDR3 is CASNPQGAHEQYF. In nucleotides, the CDR3 is TGTGCCAGCAATCCGCAGGGGGCACACGAGCAGTACTTC.